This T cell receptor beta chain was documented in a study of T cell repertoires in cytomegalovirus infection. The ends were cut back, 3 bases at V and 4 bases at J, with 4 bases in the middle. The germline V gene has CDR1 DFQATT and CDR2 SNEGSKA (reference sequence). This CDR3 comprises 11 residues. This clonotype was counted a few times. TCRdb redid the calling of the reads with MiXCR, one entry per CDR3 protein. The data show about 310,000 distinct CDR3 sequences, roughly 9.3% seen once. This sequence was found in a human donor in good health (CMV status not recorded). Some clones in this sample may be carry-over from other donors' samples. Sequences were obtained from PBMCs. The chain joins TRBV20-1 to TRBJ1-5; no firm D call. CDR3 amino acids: CSASSNQPQHF. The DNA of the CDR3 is TGCAGTGCTAGTTCGAATCAGCCCCAGCATTTT.